What follows are 6 T cell receptor beta chains derived from one specimen sequenced in a study of CD4 T cells in relation to SARS-CoV-2 and coronaviruses. Clones were read by immunoSEQ multiplex PCR, and TCRdb kept only the in-frame ones, dropping some. The repertoire consists of 24,000 or so clones, with more than 75% occurring once and the leading ten covering roughly 15%. Antigen specificity for these receptors is unknown. Unexposed donor CD4+ T cells date from 2011-2018, before the COVID-19 pandemic. After less than 11 days of culture, CD4+ T cells were isolated. Sequenced sample: CD4+ T cells from PBMCs, cultured in vitro. The receptors shown here come from a human donor in good health.

This clone was observed a single time. The chain combines TRBV21-1 with TRBJ1-1; TRBD1 is the table's D call and was not checked against the DNA. TRBV21-1 is assigned pseudogene status. This CDR3 has 19 amino acids. CDR3 in DNA: TGTGCCAGCAGCAAAGTGATTAGGGACAGGGGGCCTGGGGACACTGAAGCTTTCTTT. This translates into CASSKVIRDRGPGDTEAFF.

The chain links TRBV4-3 to TRBJ2-5; 8 positions match TRBD1. The CDR3 has 17 amino acids. Germline CDR1 is LGHNA and CDR2 is YSLEER. V was clipped by 0 bases and J by 1 base; unmatched bases: 7. The CDR3 spells CASSQDRIRGPQETQYF. CDR3 DNA: TGCGCCAGCAGCCAAGATCGGATCAGGGGGCCCCAAGAGACCCAGTACTTC.

The rearrangement joins TRBV4-3 to TRBJ2-2; 8 bases fit TRBD1. J lost 5 bases, V lost 3 bases, and 11 bases had no gene match. The CDR3 is 17 amino acids. Germline lookup yields CDR1 LGHNA and CDR2 YSLEER. CDR3: CASSQNTHRQGTGELFF. In nucleotides, the CDR3 is TGCGCCAGCAGCCAGAATACCCACCGACAGGGGACCGGGGAGCTGTTTTTT.

The chain has TRBV2 and TRBJ2-1, with 7 bases lining up with TRBD1. Germline-derived CDR1 and CDR2 are SNHLY and FYNNEI. CDR3 length: 14 residues. With V trimmed by 11 bases and J by 2 bases, 9 bases remained unmatched. CDR3 in DNA: TGTGCCGTACAGGGGTCCGCTACCTACAATGAGCAGTTCTTC. Translating gives CAVQGSATYNEQFF.

This clone turned up a few times. The chain links TRBV7-9 to TRBJ1-6; TRBD1 is a possible D gene (5 bases). Germline V gene sequence: CDR1 SEHNR, CDR2 FQNEAQ (reference sequence). Trimming removed 5 bases from V and 4 bases from J, with 12 bases in between. This CDR3 spans 15 amino acids. As DNA, the CDR3 is TGTGCCAGCAGCACGGGGACCGCGTATAATTCACCCCTCCACTTT. Its protein is CASSTGTAYNSPLHF.

The chain has TRBV5-8 and TRBJ2-5; 14 nucleotides agree with TRBD2. V lost 2 bases, J lost 2 bases, and 8 bases stayed unmatched. The CDR3 extends over 18 amino acids. From germline, CDR1 is SGHTS and CDR2 YDEGEE. The CDR3 reads CASSFSGTSGRQQETQYF. The CDR3 DNA follows: TGTGCCAGCAGCTTCTCCGGGACTAGCGGGAGACAACAAGAGACCCAGTACTTC.